Listed below are T cell receptor beta chains from one sample, sequenced in a study of T-cell reconstitution after alpha-beta-depleted transplantation in children. TCRdb re-called the PCR reads through MiXCR, storing one row per CDR3 protein. This sample has approximately 630,000 distinct CDR3 sequences; about an eighth occur once, and the top ten carry around 0.79%. The input for sequencing was PBMCs, taken before TCRalphabeta/CD19-depleted stem cell transplant. All receptors derive from a girl aged 2 to 10 with congenital amegakaryocytic thrombocytopenia, due to receive a stem cell transplant. The CDR3 runs from the conserved cysteine through the conserved F or W. The order of the fields is V gene, D gene, clone size, J gene, CDR3 protein, CDR3 DNA. The D gene is left open where the match is weak. Size values are once, few and many counts, or a class for expanded clones, and some rows have none.

V: TRBV6-5
D: TRBD1
size: many
J: TRBJ1-5
CDR3: CASSSTGEGNQPQHF
DNA: TGTGCCAGCAGTTCGACAGGGGAAGGCAATCAGCCCCAGCATTTT

V: TRBV7-8
D: NA
size: few
J: TRBJ2-5
CDR3: CASSLVMGVGETQYF
DNA: TGTGCCAGCAGCTTAGTTATGGGAGTAGGAGAGACCCAGTACTTC

V: TRBV10-3
D: NA
size: NA
J: TRBJ2-3
CDR3: CAISSTSTDTQYF
DNA: TGTGCCATCAGCTCCACAAGCACAGATACGCAGTATTTT

V: TRBV28
D: NA
size: NA
J: TRBJ2-4
CDR3: CASTESVSPGNIQYF
DNA: TGTGCCAGCACCGAGTCTGTCTCCCCCGGGAACATTCAGTACTTC

V: TRBV20-1
D: TRBD2
size: NA
J: TRBJ2-7
CDR3: CSAVAGGTYEQYF
DNA: TGCAGTGCTGTAGCGGGGGGTACCTACGAGCAGTACTTC

V: TRBV12-3/TRBV12-4
D: NA
size: many
J: TRBJ2-7
CDR3: CASSYTGKGVEQYF
DNA: TGTGCCAGCAGCTATACAGGGAAAGGGGTTGAGCAGTACTTC

V: TRBV11-3
D: NA
size: few
J: TRBJ2-1
CDR3: CATSRGSGDEQFF
DNA: TGTGCCACCAGTCGGGGCAGTGGCGATGAGCAGTTCTTC

V: TRBV9
D: NA
size: NA
J: TRBJ2-1
CDR3: CASSSDGGSYNEQFF
DNA: TGTGCCAGCAGCTCGGATGGGGGCTCCTACAATGAGCAGTTCTTC

V: TRBV5-1
D: TRBD2
size: few
J: TRBJ2-1
CDR3: CASSLVGRNNEQFF
DNA: TGCGCCAGCAGCTTGGTCGGGAGGAACAATGAGCAGTTCTTC

V: TRBV7-2
D: TRBD2
size: NA
J: TRBJ2-1
CDR3: CASSLLGGLAAYNEQFF
DNA: TGTGCCAGCAGCTTATTGGGGGGACTAGCGGCCTACAATGAGCAGTTCTTC

V: TRBV5-1
D: TRBD2
size: few
J: TRBJ2-1
CDR3: CASSTEGPGGSPANEQFF
DNA: TGCGCCAGCAGCACGGAGGGACCAGGCGGGAGCCCGGCCAATGAGCAGTTCTTC

V: TRBV27
D: TRBD2
size: once
J: TRBJ2-7
CDR3: CASSSPGLAAYEQHF
DNA: TGTGCCAGCAGTTCTCCGGGACTAGCAGCCTACGAGCAGCACTTC

V: TRBV27
D: NA
size: many
J: TRBJ2-7
CDR3: CASSLSATMYEQYF
DNA: TGTGCCAGCAGTTTATCGGCTACCATGTACGAGCAGTACTTC

V: TRBV14
D: NA
size: NA
J: TRBJ2-7
CDR3: CASSQLLEGPYEQYF
DNA: TGTGCCAGCAGCCAATTGTTAGAGGGACCCTACGAGCAGTACTTC

V: TRBV5-6
D: NA
size: NA
J: TRBJ2-1
CDR3: CASFSRRGVAEHNEQFF
DNA: TGTGCCAGCTTTTCGCGCAGGGGAGTAGCGGAGCACAATGAGCAGTTCTTC

V: TRBV29-1
D: NA
size: many
J: TRBJ2-2
CDR3: CSVMGSANTGELFF
DNA: TGCAGCGTTATGGGATCCGCGAACACCGGGGAGCTGTTTTTT

V: TRBV10-3
D: TRBD1
size: many
J: TRBJ2-1
CDR3: CAIGQAKVYNEQFF
DNA: TGTGCCATCGGACAGGCCAAAGTTTACAATGAGCAGTTCTTC

V: TRBV28
D: TRBD1
size: NA
J: TRBJ1-4
CDR3: CASSETGTGDEKLFF
DNA: TGTGCCAGCAGTGAAACCGGGACAGGGGATGAAAAACTGTTTTTT

V: TRBV12-3/TRBV12-4
D: TRBD1
size: many
J: TRBJ2-5
CDR3: CASSPPGTGKETQYF
DNA: TGTGCCAGCAGTCCACCCGGGACAGGAAAAGAGACCCAGTACTTC

V: TRBV5-1
D: TRBD1
size: NA
J: TRBJ2-7
CDR3: CASSLPGQRGTDTYEQYF
DNA: TGCGCCAGCAGCTTACCGGGACAGAGAGGAACCGATACCTACGAGCAGTACTTC

V: TRBV7-8
D: TRBD1
size: few
J: TRBJ2-7
CDR3: CASSLDRAPASYEQYF
DNA: TGTGCCAGCAGCCTTGACAGGGCCCCTGCCTCCTACGAGCAGTACTTC

V: TRBV20-1
D: NA
size: NA
J: TRBJ2-1
CDR3: CSAPATTPSSYNEQFF
DNA: TGCAGTGCCCCGGCTACGACTCCCAGTTCCTACAATGAGCAGTTCTTC

V: TRBV27
D: NA
size: many
J: TRBJ1-6
CDR3: CASSLRGHSPLHF
DNA: TGTGCCAGCAGTCTGCGCGGCCATTCACCCCTCCACTTT

V: TRBV20-1
D: NA
size: NA
J: TRBJ2-7
CDR3: CSAITGTSSYEQYF
DNA: TGCAGTGCTATAACCGGGACCTCCTCCTACGAGCAGTACTTC

V: TRBV5-1
D: NA
size: many
J: TRBJ1-1
CDR3: CASSFLGRGNTEAFF
DNA: TGCGCCAGCAGCTTTCTGGGAAGGGGTAACACTGAAGCTTTCTTT

V: TRBV5-1
D: NA
size: many
J: TRBJ2-7
CDR3: CASSYQGVRYYEQYF
DNA: TGCGCCAGCAGCTACCAAGGGGTCCGGTACTACGAGCAGTACTTC

V: TRBV20-1
D: NA
size: NA
J: TRBJ2-1
CDR3: CSASFFSPGLSYNEQFF
DNA: TGCAGTGCTAGTTTTTTTTCCCCCGGACTCTCATACAATGAGCAGTTCTTC

V: TRBV5-1
D: NA
size: many
J: TRBJ1-6
CDR3: CASSFRATDSPLHF
DNA: TGCGCCAGCAGCTTCAGGGCGACGGATTCACCCCTCCACTTT

V: TRBV4-1
D: TRBD1
size: few
J: TRBJ2-7
CDR3: CASSQDTGGSYEQYF
DNA: TGCGCCAGCAGCCAAGATACAGGGGGTTCCTACGAGCAGTACTTC

V: TRBV6-1
D: TRBD1
size: NA
J: TRBJ2-7
CDR3: CASGPGQGKQGPKFKQYF
DNA: TGTGCCAGCGGACCGGGACAGGGGAAGCAAGGGCCCAAGTTTAAGCAGTACTTC

V: TRBV5-1
D: NA
size: many
J: TRBJ2-7
CDR3: CASSPRSQGLDEQYF
DNA: TGCGCCAGCAGCCCAAGGTCACAGGGATTGGACGAGCAGTACTTC

V: TRBV5-6
D: NA
size: few
J: TRBJ1-2
CDR3: CASSLRTDLEGYTF
DNA: TGTGCCAGCAGCTTGAGGACCGACCTAGAGGGCTACACCTTC

V: TRBV20-1
D: TRBD2
size: once
J: TRBJ2-3
CDR3: CRRPYSGSTSTDTQYF
DNA: TGCAGGAGACCCTATAGCGGGAGCACTAGCACAGATACGCAGTATTTT

V: TRBV5-1
D: NA
size: NA
J: TRBJ1-4
CDR3: CASSLGVGADEKLFF
DNA: TGCGCCAGCAGCTTGGGAGTAGGGGCTGATGAAAAACTGTTTTTT

V: TRBV7-9
D: TRBD2
size: many
J: TRBJ2-1
CDR3: CASSFSSGTLEFF
DNA: TGTGCCAGCAGCTTTTCTAGCGGGACATTGGAGTTCTTC

V: TRBV7-8
D: NA
size: NA
J: TRBJ2-7
CDR3: CASSLDPRQDHEQYF
DNA: TGTGCCAGCAGCTTAGACCCTAGACAGGATCACGAGCAGTACTTC

V: TRBV12-3/TRBV12-4
D: NA
size: many
J: TRBJ2-1
CDR3: CASSSKTDGYNEQFF
DNA: TGTGCCAGCAGTTCGAAGACGGACGGTTACAATGAGCAGTTCTTC

V: TRBV6-2/TRBV6-3
D: NA
size: NA
J: TRBJ2-3
CDR3: CASREAPGLSTDTQYF
DNA: TGTGCCAGCAGAGAAGCCCCGGGACTTAGCACAGATACGCAGTATTTT

V: TRBV5-1
D: NA
size: many
J: TRBJ2-1
CDR3: CASSLGESEQFF
DNA: TGCGCCAGCAGCTTAGGGGAGAGTGAGCAGTTCTTC

V: TRBV11-2
D: TRBD2
size: few
J: TRBJ2-3
CDR3: CASSYPEGLAGTGDTQYF
DNA: TGTGCCAGCAGCTACCCGGAGGGACTAGCGGGAACCGGAGATACGCAGTATTTT

V: TRBV5-1
D: TRBD2
size: NA
J: TRBJ2-2
CDR3: CASKPSGSPTGELFF
DNA: TGCGCCAGCAAGCCTAGCGGCAGCCCCACCGGGGAGCTGTTTTTT

V: TRBV4-1
D: TRBD2
size: many
J: TRBJ2-2
CDR3: CASSQVGTSTPGELFF
DNA: TGCGCCAGCAGCCAAGTTGGGACTAGTACGCCCGGGGAGCTGTTTTTT